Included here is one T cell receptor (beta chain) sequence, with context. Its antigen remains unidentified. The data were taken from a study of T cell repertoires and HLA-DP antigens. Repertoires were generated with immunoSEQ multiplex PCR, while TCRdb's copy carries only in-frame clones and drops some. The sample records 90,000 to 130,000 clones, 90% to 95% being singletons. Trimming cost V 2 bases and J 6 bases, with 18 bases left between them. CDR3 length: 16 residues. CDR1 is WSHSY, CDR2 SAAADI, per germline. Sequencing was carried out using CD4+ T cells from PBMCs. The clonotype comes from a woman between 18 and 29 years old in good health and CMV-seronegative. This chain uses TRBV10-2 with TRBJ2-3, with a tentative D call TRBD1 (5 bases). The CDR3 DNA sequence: TGCGCCAGCAGTGAGGACAGAAACCGCGGTCCCGATACGCAGTATTTT. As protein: CASSEDRNRGPDTQYF.